This is a list of T cell receptor beta chains from one sample in a study of cytomegalovirus exposure and HLA in healthy donors. This table comes from immunoSEQ multiplex PCR, and its TCRdb copy is limited to in-frame clones, with some not included. Among under 200,000 clones listed, roughly 84% were seen once. The specimen was PBMCs. These receptors originate from a young man in good health and CMV-seropositive. Each CDR3 is given with its conserved first and last residue. The order of the fields is V gene, J gene, D gene, clone size, CDR3 DNA, CDR3 protein. A D gene is named only where the DNA matches it firmly. Only some rows state a clone size, as once, few, many or a class for expanded clones.

V gene: TRBV7-3
J gene: TRBJ1-2
D gene: TRBD1
clone size: -
CDR3 DNA: TGTGCCAGCAGCTTTACAGGGGGCTATGGCTACACCTTC
CDR3 protein: CASSFTGGYGYTF

V gene: TRBV4-2
J gene: TRBJ1-1
D gene: -
clone size: -
CDR3 DNA: TGTGCCAGCAGCCAGTCCGGGAGTAACACTGAAGCTTTCTTT
CDR3 protein: CASSQSGSNTEAFF

V gene: TRBV28
J gene: TRBJ2-1
D gene: -
clone size: -
CDR3 DNA: TGTGCCAGCAGTTCTCCCCGGGAATCTCAATACAATGAGCAGTTCTTC
CDR3 protein: CASSSPRESQYNEQFF

V gene: TRBV19
J gene: TRBJ1-1
D gene: -
clone size: -
CDR3 DNA: TGTGCCAGTAGTATCCCAGTCTGGGCTTTCTTT
CDR3 protein: CASSIPVWAFF

V gene: TRBV28
J gene: TRBJ2-7
D gene: -
clone size: -
CDR3 DNA: TGTGCCAGCAGTTCAGCCGGCTCTACCCCGGGATACGAGCAGTACTTC
CDR3 protein: CASSSAGSTPGYEQYF

V gene: TRBV6-5
J gene: TRBJ1-1
D gene: TRBD1
clone size: -
CDR3 DNA: TGTGCCAGCAGTTACTTGGACAGGAGGAACACTGAAGCTTTCTTT
CDR3 protein: CASSYLDRRNTEAFF

V gene: TRBV5-1
J gene: TRBJ2-5
D gene: -
clone size: -
CDR3 DNA: TGCGCCAGCAGCTTGGTGGTAGCGGAGACCCAGTACTTC
CDR3 protein: CASSLVVAETQYF

V gene: TRBV4-1
J gene: TRBJ2-7
D gene: -
clone size: -
CDR3 DNA: TGCGCCAGCAGCCAAGAAGGGAGCCAAGTAGGACTCGAGCAGTACTTC
CDR3 protein: CASSQEGSQVGLEQYF

V gene: TRBV6-1
J gene: TRBJ2-1
D gene: TRBD2
clone size: -
CDR3 DNA: TGTGCCAGCAGTGGCCAGCGGGGCAGCTCCTACAATGAGCAGTTCTTC
CDR3 protein: CASSGQRGSSYNEQFF

V gene: TRBV9
J gene: TRBJ1-3
D gene: -
clone size: -
CDR3 DNA: TGTGCCAGCAGCGTACAGGGCTCTGGAAACACCATATATTTT
CDR3 protein: CASSVQGSGNTIYF

V gene: TRBV6-1
J gene: TRBJ2-5
D gene: TRBD2
clone size: -
CDR3 DNA: TGTGCCAGCAGTGCCCGGGACTATCAGGGCGAGACCCAGTACTTC
CDR3 protein: CASSARDYQGETQYF

V gene: TRBV28
J gene: TRBJ1-5
D gene: TRBD1
clone size: -
CDR3 DNA: TGTGCCAGCAGTTCACAGGGGGCGCGTCGTCAGCCCCAGCATTTT
CDR3 protein: CASSSQGARRQPQHF

V gene: TRBV5-1
J gene: TRBJ1-2
D gene: -
clone size: -
CDR3 DNA: TGCGCCAGCAGCTCCTTCTATGGCTACACCTTC
CDR3 protein: CASSSFYGYTF

V gene: TRBV19
J gene: TRBJ2-5
D gene: -
clone size: -
CDR3 DNA: TGTGCCAGTAGTACGGGGGGCGGGTTAGAGACCCAGTACTTC
CDR3 protein: CASSTGGGLETQYF

V gene: TRBV2
J gene: TRBJ2-1
D gene: TRBD2
clone size: -
CDR3 DNA: TGTGCCAGCAGGAGGACTAGCGGGACCTACAATGAGCAGTTCTTC
CDR3 protein: CASRRTSGTYNEQFF

V gene: TRBV10-3
J gene: TRBJ2-7
D gene: -
clone size: -
CDR3 DNA: TGTGCCATCAGTGAGTATGGACAGCCGCGAGAGCAGTACTTC
CDR3 protein: CAISEYGQPREQYF

V gene: TRBV5-1
J gene: TRBJ1-3
D gene: -
clone size: few
CDR3 DNA: TGCGCCAGCAGCTTGCAGGGTGGAAACACCATATATTTT
CDR3 protein: CASSLQGGNTIYF

V gene: TRBV5-1
J gene: TRBJ2-7
D gene: TRBD2
clone size: -
CDR3 DNA: TGCGCCAGCAGCTTGGCCGGTAGCGGGAGGTCTATTCCCTACGAGCAGTACTTC
CDR3 protein: CASSLAGSGRSIPYEQYF

V gene: TRBV9
J gene: TRBJ2-2
D gene: -
clone size: few
CDR3 DNA: TGTGCCAGCGGCCACTACAGGACGAACACCGGGGAGCTGTTTTTT
CDR3 protein: CASGHYRTNTGELFF

V gene: TRBV7-9
J gene: TRBJ1-1
D gene: -
clone size: -
CDR3 DNA: TGTTCCAGCAGCTTAGGCCAGGCCCGGGGTGCTTTCTTT
CDR3 protein: CSSSLGQARGAFF

V gene: TRBV6-5
J gene: TRBJ1-2
D gene: -
clone size: -
CDR3 DNA: TGTGCCAGCAGTTACTCAATGGACAAGAATGGCTACACCTTC
CDR3 protein: CASSYSMDKNGYTF

V gene: TRBV2
J gene: TRBJ1-1
D gene: -
clone size: few
CDR3 DNA: TGTGCCAGCACGGGGGGAATTACTGAAGCTTTCTTT
CDR3 protein: CASTGGITEAFF

V gene: TRBV7-8
J gene: TRBJ2-7
D gene: TRBD1
clone size: -
CDR3 DNA: TGTGCCAGCAGCTCTGTAAACAGGGGACGGACCTACGAGCAGTACTTC
CDR3 protein: CASSSVNRGRTYEQYF

V gene: TRBV18
J gene: TRBJ2-3
D gene: -
clone size: -
CDR3 DNA: TGTGCCAGCTCACCCGACGGGGGAGGTCCCCGTGGGGGTACGCAGTATTTT
CDR3 protein: CASSPDGGGPRGGTQYF

V gene: TRBV11-2
J gene: TRBJ1-4
D gene: -
clone size: -
CDR3 DNA: TGTGCCAGCAGCTTAGGAGCCAGCGCGACTAATGAAGAACTGTTTTTT
CDR3 protein: CASSLGASATNEELFF

V gene: TRBV5-6
J gene: TRBJ1-1
D gene: TRBD1
clone size: -
CDR3 DNA: TGTGCCAGCAGCCCTGAGCGACAGGGGGCCAAGAACACTGAAGCTTTCTTT
CDR3 protein: CASSPERQGAKNTEAFF

V gene: TRBV5-4
J gene: TRBJ2-7
D gene: -
clone size: -
CDR3 DNA: TGTGCCAGCAGCCCCCCCTCGCGGGGAAGCTCCTACGAGCAGTACTTC
CDR3 protein: CASSPPSRGSSYEQYF

V gene: TRBV19
J gene: TRBJ1-1
D gene: TRBD1
clone size: -
CDR3 DNA: TGTGCCAGTACCCCTTGGACGACAGGGCGGTTAAACACTGAAGCTTTCTTT
CDR3 protein: CASTPWTTGRLNTEAFF

V gene: TRBV6-5
J gene: TRBJ2-5
D gene: -
clone size: -
CDR3 DNA: TGTGCCAGCACGAGGGTAGGGTCTGGCCAAGAGACCCAGTACTTC
CDR3 protein: CASTRVGSGQETQYF

V gene: TRBV9
J gene: TRBJ2-5
D gene: TRBD2
clone size: -
CDR3 DNA: TGTGCCAGCAGCGTTAGCGGGAGTAAGCTAGAGACCCAGTACTTC
CDR3 protein: CASSVSGSKLETQYF

V gene: TRBV2
J gene: TRBJ2-5
D gene: TRBD1
clone size: -
CDR3 DNA: TGTGCCAGCAGTCGACAGGGGGTATACCAAGAGACCCAGTACTTC
CDR3 protein: CASSRQGVYQETQYF

V gene: TRBV5-4
J gene: TRBJ2-1
D gene: -
clone size: -
CDR3 DNA: TGTGCCAGCAGCTTGGATGGCGGGATCGGAAACGAGCAGTTCTTC
CDR3 protein: CASSLDGGIGNEQFF

V gene: TRBV27
J gene: TRBJ1-2
D gene: TRBD1
clone size: -
CDR3 DNA: TGTGCCAGCAGTACGGGACAGCCGCCGGCCTATGGCTACACCTTC
CDR3 protein: CASSTGQPPAYGYTF

V gene: TRBV14
J gene: TRBJ1-3
D gene: TRBD1
clone size: -
CDR3 DNA: TGTGCCAGCAGCCAAGATCGGCAGGGGGCAGGCGGAAACACCATATATTTT
CDR3 protein: CASSQDRQGAGGNTIYF

V gene: TRBV2
J gene: TRBJ1-1
D gene: -
clone size: -
CDR3 DNA: TGTGCCAGCAGTGAAGGACAGATCCTAGGGGCTTTCTTT
CDR3 protein: CASSEGQILGAFF

V gene: TRBV5-4
J gene: TRBJ2-1
D gene: TRBD2
clone size: -
CDR3 DNA: TGTGCCAGCAGCTTCGAGCGGGAGAACCACAATGAGCAGTTCTTC
CDR3 protein: CASSFERENHNEQFF

V gene: TRBV2
J gene: TRBJ2-1
D gene: -
clone size: -
CDR3 DNA: TGTGCCAGAGAACGAGGAGAGTCTAGCTCCTACAATGAGCAGTTCTTC
CDR3 protein: CARERGESSSYNEQFF

V gene: TRBV7-2
J gene: TRBJ1-5
D gene: TRBD1
clone size: -
CDR3 DNA: TGTGCCAGCAGCCCCGGGACAGGGGGGCAGCCCCAGCATTTT
CDR3 protein: CASSPGTGGQPQHF

V gene: TRBV19
J gene: TRBJ2-7
D gene: TRBD2
clone size: -
CDR3 DNA: TGTGCCAGTAGTATTTCCGGGACTAGCGGGAGTCTGCAGTACTTC
CDR3 protein: CASSISGTSGSLQYF

V gene: TRBV30
J gene: TRBJ2-7
D gene: TRBD1
clone size: -
CDR3 DNA: TGTGCCTGGAGGGACCGGGACAGGGGTTTACTGGGAGAGCAGTACTTC
CDR3 protein: CAWRDRDRGLLGEQYF

V gene: TRBV27
J gene: TRBJ2-7
D gene: -
clone size: -
CDR3 DNA: TGTGCCAGCAGTCTTAGACAGACGCTTACCTACGAGCAGTACTTC
CDR3 protein: CASSLRQTLTYEQYF

V gene: TRBV12-5
J gene: TRBJ2-3
D gene: -
clone size: -
CDR3 DNA: TGTGCTTCGGGAGACTCCCTGGTTGGAGATACGCAGTATTTT
CDR3 protein: CASGDSLVGDTQYF

V gene: TRBV5-1
J gene: TRBJ2-1
D gene: -
clone size: -
CDR3 DNA: TGCGCCAGCAGCTTCGCCCGGGACTCCTACAATGAGCAGTTCTTC
CDR3 protein: CASSFARDSYNEQFF

V gene: TRBV4-2
J gene: TRBJ2-3
D gene: TRBD2
clone size: -
CDR3 DNA: TGTGCCAGCAGCCCCACAACTAGCGGGAGGGCGTCGGATACGCAGTATTTT
CDR3 protein: CASSPTTSGRASDTQYF

V gene: TRBV4-2
J gene: TRBJ1-2
D gene: -
clone size: -
CDR3 DNA: TGTGCCAGCAGCCAAGATCCCGGGGGCTACACCTTC
CDR3 protein: CASSQDPGGYTF

V gene: TRBV14
J gene: TRBJ2-1
D gene: TRBD2
clone size: -
CDR3 DNA: TGTGCCAGCAGCCACTGGGCGGGAGTGCGCAGCCATGAGCAGTTCTTC
CDR3 protein: CASSHWAGVRSHEQFF

V gene: TRBV7-8
J gene: TRBJ2-6
D gene: TRBD1
clone size: -
CDR3 DNA: TGTGCCAGCAGCTCCTACAGGGGAACTGGGGCCAACGTCCTGACTTTC
CDR3 protein: CASSSYRGTGANVLTF

V gene: TRBV6-5
J gene: TRBJ2-7
D gene: TRBD1
clone size: once
CDR3 DNA: TGTGCCAGCACCCCGGACAGGGCCTCCTACGAGCAGTACTTC
CDR3 protein: CASTPDRASYEQYF

V gene: TRBV12-5
J gene: TRBJ1-1
D gene: TRBD1
clone size: -
CDR3 DNA: TGTGCTAGTGCCCCGCCGAGGGGGCTGAACACTGAAGCTTTCTTT
CDR3 protein: CASAPPRGLNTEAFF